The entry that follows covers one T cell receptor beta chain sequence. Its binding antigen is unknown. It has no much larger one-base neighbor in the sample; base qualities were not kept. This entry is derived from a study of cytomegalovirus exposure and HLA in healthy donors (dated 2017 in TCRdb). For context, the study as a whole: In an earlier analysis of approximately 640 of the donors, 250 to 350 Gb of sequence data and 120 million or so unique TCR beta sequences from about 179 million T cells were reported. An early release that covered roughly 600 HLA-typed donors contained around 300 gigabases of sequencing data and some 87 million unique TCR sequences. Among the roughly 370 genotyped donors, more than 70% belonged to the genetic ancestry cluster associated with self-reported Caucasian donors. The study was designed to test whether signatures of past pathogen exposure could be identified by cataloging public T cell receptors. The study profiled the T cell repertoires of some 610 subjects by immunosequencing and related them to cytomegalovirus serostatus. Along with the roughly 670-subject first cohort, a separate validation cohort of over a hundred different subjects was used. To predict cytomegalovirus infection status, the study brought together high-throughput TCR immunosequencing, statistical association of individual TCRs with disease status, and machine learning. In a later analysis, previously published TCR beta repertoires from 600 to 850 donors were re-analyzed and high-resolution HLA genotyping was added so that TCR occurrence patterns could be studied. Rather than using new phenotypic data, the later analysis identified candidate immune exposures from TCR beta sequences and from how often those sequences occurred across donors. To decide whether each TCR beta V gene segment behaved as functional or pseudogenic, an earlier analysis of some 570 of the donors relied on high-throughput TCR beta sequencing. Donor age, sex, ethnicity and CMV serostatus were compiled together with the repertoire data. In a later genetic analysis, genome-wide SNP genotypes for about 65% of the roughly 670 donors were used, and that subset was treated as a discovery cohort. All discovery cohort repertoires had been generated on a single sequencing platform. Class I and class II HLA loci were covered by the typing at four-digit resolution. Typing coverage differed by locus: A, B, C, DRB1 and DQB1 were typed in about 629-640 donors, DQA1 in 522, DPA1 in 606, and DPB1 in roughly 470. Because of strong linkage in the cohort, roughly five DR-DQ haplotypes were treated as single units for association and clustering. Among some 410 genotyped donors of the cohort, an average of approximately 250,000 unique TCR beta nucleotide sequences were sequenced per donor, around 18% of them non-productive.

The investigation overall reported the following: In a later analysis, the rate of TCR association differed among HLA loci, with DRB1 alleles having the most associated TCRs and HLA-C alleles having the fewest. In both the original and validation cohorts, the classifier was reported to diagnose cytomegalovirus status with high specificity and sensitivity. Some IMGT-functional V segments, including TRBV6-2 and TRBV6-3, could not be told apart with the 87-base-pair reads, so those segments were excluded. Most TCR sequences were observed very rarely across donors, whereas some public TCRs were present in many individuals. In an earlier analysis of over 550 of the donors, most TCR beta V segments were observed in productive rearrangements about 87% or about 30% of the time, broadly matching IMGT annotations. Strong co-occurrence of HLA alleles, especially DR and DQ, made assigning TCR associations to individual alleles difficult. A cluster of highly shared sequence variants was judged likely to be a technical artifact of the sequencing pipeline. V-gene and J-gene trimming of TCR beta chains was associated with a missense DCLRE1C variant in a later genetic analysis, and the association was replicated in an independent cohort. Most CMV-associated TCR beta chains appeared to be HLA-restricted in a later analysis, and the HLA associations seemed to be driven largely by CMV exposure. A total of 150 or so TCR beta chains were listed by the study as associated with cytomegalovirus. At a false discovery rate of 0.05, a later analysis linked 15,000 to 20,000 TCR beta sequences to specific HLA alleles. A later genetic analysis reported fewer N-insertions in productive TCRs among donors in an Asian-associated ancestry cluster than the roughly 620-donor mean. In vitro tests confirmed that three of the cytomegalovirus-associated TCR beta chains recognize cytomegalovirus antigens. Sequencing depth was assumed to be roughly uniform across donors in the presence/absence analyses, though that assumption may not hold. The earlier analysis of approximately 590 of the donors excluded around 17 rarely observed V segments, including chromosome 9 orphons, because counts were too low. A further reported finding was that TCR beta sequences accurately predicted the HLA-A and HLA-B alleles for most subjects in the first cohort. CMV serostatus was the only immune exposure information available for the cohort. Correlated functional status among segregating V segments might be attributable to linkage disequilibrium, but an unknown experimental factor could not be ruled out. According to a later analysis, parvovirus B19, influenza, CMV and Epstein-Barr virus appeared linked to several top co-occurrence clusters. Compared with equally common non-associated chains, HLA-associated TCR beta chains in a later analysis were more clonally expanded and had lower generation probabilities. The authors suggested that the approach could potentially be generalized to other disease states and immunological phenotypes. Only TCR beta chains were sequenced in this cohort, and the absence of alpha or paired-chain data limited detectable features. Because some donors lacked HLA typing at each locus, the association tests relied only on the typed subset.

The cohort comprised 550 to 700 healthy bone marrow donors. Cohort members were all nominally healthy when sampled, although unrecorded immune exposures were likely present. The donor was CMV seropositive and belonged to the group of some 290 seropositive cohort members. A peripheral blood sample was provided by each donor, and peripheral blood mononuclear cells were used for TCR beta sequencing. Genomic DNA was extracted from the blood cell samples with the Qiagen DNeasy Blood Extraction Kit. Library preparation employed the immunoSEQ multiplex PCR assay. For the multiplex PCR, a mixture combining 60 forward primers for TCR Vbeta segments and 13 reverse primers for TCR Jbeta segments was used. A multiplex PCR assay on genomic DNA amplified the CDR3 region of rearranged TCR beta genes. On the Illumina HiSeq System, the amplified TCR beta libraries were sequenced as 87-base-pair reads. Per the authors' processing: A later analysis counted 65 million to 90 million unique TCR beta chains across the 650 to 700 repertoires, and roughly 10 million of these chains were shared by at least two donors. A nearest-neighbor algorithm error-corrected the raw reads and collapsed the reads into unique sequences, merging closely related sequences to remove PCR and sequencing errors. Alignment of CDR3 sequences to IMGT reference sequences was used to assign V, D and J gene segments. For a sequence to be retained, at least a six-nucleotide match to both a V gene segment and a J gene segment was required. Rearrangements were called productive when the CDR3 lacked stop codons and stayed in frame with V and J; all others were non-productive. CDR3 was defined according to IMGT convention as the region running from the second conserved V-encoded cysteine to the conserved J-encoded phenylalanine. Sequences without an unambiguous match to a single V gene segment were excluded from the earlier analysis of almost 600 of the donors. In an earlier analysis of 587 of the donors, V segments were called functional above 56.7% productive rearrangements and were called segregating when the between-donor standard deviation exceeded 5%. To diagnose cytomegalovirus status from the catalog of TCR beta chain sequences, a statistical classification framework was built. In a later analysis, TCR nucleotide sequences were compared against IMGT/GENE-DB human TR gene sequences so that V and J genes could be assigned. The TCRdist pipeline was used in a later analysis to assign CDR3 sequences and most-parsimonious VDJ recombination scenarios. In a later analysis, each TCR beta chain was defined by its CDR3 amino acid sequence together with its V-gene family, and reads without a unique V-gene family were excluded. As a way to deal with suspected cross-contamination and a sequencing artifact, a later analysis dropped under 600 nucleotide sequences that were highly shared and had low generation probability. A later analysis calculated a clonal expansion index for each public chain from normalized within-repertoire ranks of inferred template counts. In a later analysis, generation probabilities were computed using a VDJ recombination model fitted to out-of-frame rearrangements, and the results were checked against IGoR. In a later analysis, hypergeometric tests were used to score TCR-TCR, TCR-HLA and TCR-CMV co-occurrence, with a repertoire-size bias correction applied to TCR pairs. To estimate false discovery rates, a later analysis permuted the HLA or CMV assignments 20 times. A later analysis grouped co-occurring TCRs with DBSCAN, adding TCRdist sequence similarity when clustering within HLA-allele-positive subsets. Co-occurrence clustering excluded repertoires with fewer than 30,000 or more than 120,000 public chains, plus five with anomalous nucleotide sharing. TCRdb re-hosts the immuneACCESS table, in-frame sequences only. Its copies lack some clones; in the studies checked, an unresolved V gene accounts for under half of them, and the cause for the rest is not known. V, J and clone size derive from that table, while D and trimming were established from the DNA sequence. The sample data list over 110,000 clones, and about 84% of these were observed just once. Approximately 5.6% of the sample goes to the ten largest clones.

The junction carries 8 bases between V and J, which are trimmed by 5 bases and 6 bases respectively. The CDR3 has 12 amino acids, counting the end cysteine and phenylalanine. Just the 36-base CDR3 DNA is kept, in frame starting at base 1. The germline V gene encodes CDR1 LNHNV and CDR2 YYDKDF (reference sequence). The sequenced sample was PBMCs. Recombination linked TRBV15 to TRBJ1-5; the best D guess is TRBD1, with 5 bases matching. This TCR derives from a woman aged 40-49 years in good health and CMV-seropositive. The nucleotide sequence reads as follows: TGTGCCACCAGCGGGAGGGGTCAGCCCCAGCATTTT. Its translation reads: CATSGRGQPQHF. Supplemented by the reference TRBV15 and TRBJ1-5 proteins around the CDR3, the complete variable domain is DAMVIQNPRYQVTQFGKPVTLSCSQTLNHNVMYWYQQKSSQAPKLLFHYYDKDFNNEADTPDNFQSRRPNTSFCFLDIRSPGLGDTAMYLCATSGRGQPQHFGDGTRLSIL.